Presented here are 13 T cell receptor beta chains from one specimen sequenced in a study of cytomegalovirus exposure and HLA in healthy donors. This PCR relied on a set of 60 Vbeta primers and 13 Jbeta primers. Using immunoSEQ multiplex PCR, the repertoire was profiled, and TCRdb retains in-frame clones only, with some absent. This sample has about 120,000 clones, with approximately 80% found just once. The sample comprised PBMCs. These receptor sequences come from a woman under 30 in good health and CMV-seronegative.

CDR3 region: CASSLLRGSGNTIYF. CDR3 nucleotides: TGTGCCAGCAGTTTATTAAGGGGCTCTGGAAACACCATATATTTT. The chain employs TRBV28 and TRBJ1-3; D is possibly TRBD1 (5 bases). Trimming took 1 base from V and 0 from J, leaving 7 bases between them. This CDR3 region has 15 residues. Germline CDR1 is MDHEN and CDR2 is SYDVKM.

V gene TRBV5-5 combines with J gene TRBJ1-5; D may be TRBD1 (6 bases). Trimming cost V 4 bases and J 1 base, with 15 bases left between them. There are 16 residues in the CDR3. The germline V gene encodes CDR1 SGHKS and CDR2 YYEKEE (reference sequence). As DNA, the CDR3 is TGTGCCAGCAGCCCAATCCAGGGGACCAGCAATCAGCCCCAGCATTTT. It yields the protein CASSPIQGTSNQPQHF.

The V call is TRBV5-1, the J call TRBJ2-1; possible D gene TRBD2, 5 bases. The CDR3 extends over 15 amino acids. Trimming left V 4 bases short and J 0 bases short, with 11 bases between. Germline CDR1 SGHRS, CDR2 YFSETQ. In DNA, the CDR3 is TGCGCCAGCAGCCATACTAGTAGCTCCTACAATGAGCAGTTCTTC. Its translation is CASSHTSSSYNEQFF.

The rearrangement links TRBV25-1 to TRBJ1-2; TRBD1 matches 11 bases. Germline V gives CDR1 MGHDK, CDR2 SYGVNS. CDR3 length: 15 amino acids. V trimming: 4 bases; J trimming: 8 bases; junction bases outside the gene matches: 9. The CDR3 region has the DNA TGTGCCAGCAGTGCACTAGCCGGGACAGGGGGAGGCTACACCTTC. This encodes CASSALAGTGGGYTF.

The rearrangement links TRBV5-6 to TRBJ1-3; D is undetermined. The CDR3 is made up of 16 amino acids. V lost 2 bases, J lost 0 bases, and 12 bases lay in between. CDR1 SGHDT and CDR2 YYEEEE come from the germline V gene. The CDR3 sequence is CASSFRGYNSGNTIYF. DNA for the CDR3: TGTGCCAGCAGCTTCCGAGGTTACAACTCTGGAAACACCATATATTTT.

This clone was observed once. The chain is built from TRBV2 and TRBJ2-5; no clear D gene. There are 15 residues in the CDR3. Germline CDR1 and CDR2: SNHLY and FYNNEI. The V end lost 8 bases, the J end lost 5 bases, and 21 bases lay between the germline ends. The CDR3 is CASPSAPPRSETQYF. Here the CDR3 DNA reads TGTGCCAGCCCCTCAGCCCCCCCGAGGTCGGAGACCCAGTACTTC. Full variable domain (remainder filled in from reference TRBV2 and TRBJ2-5): EPEVTQTPSHQVTQMGQEVILRCVPISNHLYFYWYRQILGQKVEFLVSFYNNEISEKSEIFDDQFSVERPDGSNFTLKIRSTKLEDSAMYFCASPSAPPRSETQYFGPGTRLLVL.

The CDR3 region has the DNA TGTGCCAGCAGTATCGAGGTTAGGTCACGAGATACGCAGTATTTT. It is translated as CASSIEVRSRDTQYF. The genes are TRBV2 and TRBJ2-3; the D is unclear. This CDR3 has 15 amino acids. Germline V lookup: CDR1 SNHLY, CDR2 FYNNEI. Trimming took 5 bases from V and 5 from J, leaving 17 bases between them.

The chain has TRBV15 and TRBJ2-3; D possibly corresponds to TRBD1 (5 bases). Per the germline V gene, CDR1 is LNHNV and CDR2 is YYDKDF (reference sequence). The CDR3 is made up of 14 amino acids. V was cut by 1 base and J by 2 bases, with 7 bases left in between. The CDR3 DNA follows: TGTGCCACCAGCAGAGGACAGAACACAGATACGCAGTATTTT. Translation gives CATSRGQNTDTQYF.

The V call is TRBV27, the J call TRBJ2-5; D may be TRBD2 (6 bases). This CDR3 comprises 21 residues. V was trimmed by 6 bases and J by 2 bases, leaving 34 bases between them. Germline V gene lookup returns CDR1 MNHEY and CDR2 SMNVEV (reference sequence). The CDR3 reads CASRTTSRGRESIPAQETQYF. The DNA for the CDR3 is TGTGCCAGCAGGACGACATCTAGAGGACGGGAGTCTATACCCGCTCAAGAGACCCAGTACTTC.

The genes are TRBV18 and TRBJ1-5; TRBD1 matches 7 bases. CDR1 and CDR2 from the germline V gene are KGHSH and LQKENI. The J segment lost 1 base and the V segment lost 5 bases, leaving 5 bases of the junction unmatched. The CDR3 has 15 residues. CDR3 in DNA: TGTGCCAGCTCAAATCGACAGGGCAGCAATCAGCCCCAGCATTTT. Amino acid sequence: CASSNRQGSNQPQHF.

CDR3: CASSLTAGVYHEQYF. In nucleotides, the CDR3 is TGTGCCAGCAGCTTAACAGCGGGGGTTTACCACGAGCAGTACTTC. V is TRBV7-9 and J is TRBJ2-7, with 8 bases identical to TRBD2. With V trimmed by 2 bases and J by 5 bases, 8 bases remained unmatched. The CDR3 loop spans 15 amino acids. Germline V lookup: CDR1 SEHNR, CDR2 FQNEAQ (reference sequence).

The CDR3 nucleotides read TGTGCCAGCAGCCCCAGCTCTGGGGCCAACGTCCTGACTTTC. This translates into CASSPSSGANVLTF. This rearrangement joins TRBV11-2 to TRBJ2-6, with D unclear. The germline V and J ends were trimmed by 5 bases and 0 bases, with 5 bases remaining between them. This CDR3 is 14 amino acids long. From germline, CDR1 is SGHAT and CDR2 FQNNGV.

The genes are TRBV5-6 and TRBJ2-1; D possibly corresponds to TRBD2 (5 bases). Germline assignment: CDR1 SGHDT and CDR2 YYEEEE. This CDR3 spans 14 amino acids. V was pared by 1 base and J by 1 base, with 6 bases between. The CDR3 here is CASSLWESYNEQFF. CDR3 DNA: TGTGCCAGCAGCTTGTGGGAGTCCTACAATGAGCAGTTCTTC.